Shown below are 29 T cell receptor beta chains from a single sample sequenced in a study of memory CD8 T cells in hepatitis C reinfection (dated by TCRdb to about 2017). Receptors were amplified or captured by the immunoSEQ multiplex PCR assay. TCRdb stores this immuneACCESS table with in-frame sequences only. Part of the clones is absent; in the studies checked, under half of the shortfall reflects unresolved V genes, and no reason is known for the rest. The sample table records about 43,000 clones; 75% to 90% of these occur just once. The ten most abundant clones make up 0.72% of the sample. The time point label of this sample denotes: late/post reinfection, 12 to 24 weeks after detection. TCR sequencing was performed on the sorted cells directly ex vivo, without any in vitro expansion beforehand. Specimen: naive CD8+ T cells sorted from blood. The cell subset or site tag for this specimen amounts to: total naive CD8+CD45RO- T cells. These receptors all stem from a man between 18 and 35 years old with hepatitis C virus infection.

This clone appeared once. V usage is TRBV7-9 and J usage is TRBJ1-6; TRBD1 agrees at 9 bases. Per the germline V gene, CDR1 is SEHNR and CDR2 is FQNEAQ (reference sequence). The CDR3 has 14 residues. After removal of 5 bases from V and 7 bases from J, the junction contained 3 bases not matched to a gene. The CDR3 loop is CASSVDRGNSPLHF. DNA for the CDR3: TGTGCCAGCAGCGTAGACAGGGGGAATTCACCCCTCCACTTT. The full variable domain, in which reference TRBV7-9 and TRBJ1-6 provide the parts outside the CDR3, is DTGVSQNPRHKITKRGQNVTFRCDPISEHNRLYWYRQTLGQGPEFLTYFQNEAQLEKSRLLSDRFSAERPKGSFSTLEIQRTEQGDSAMYLCASSVDRGNSPLHFGNGTRLTVT.

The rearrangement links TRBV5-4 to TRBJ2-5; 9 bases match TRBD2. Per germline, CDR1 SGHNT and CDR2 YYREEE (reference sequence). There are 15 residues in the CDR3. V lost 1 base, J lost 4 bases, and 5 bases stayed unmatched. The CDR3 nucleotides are TGTGCCAGCAGCTTGAGTGCGGGAGGGCGAGAGACCCAGTACTTC. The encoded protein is CASSLSAGGRETQYF.

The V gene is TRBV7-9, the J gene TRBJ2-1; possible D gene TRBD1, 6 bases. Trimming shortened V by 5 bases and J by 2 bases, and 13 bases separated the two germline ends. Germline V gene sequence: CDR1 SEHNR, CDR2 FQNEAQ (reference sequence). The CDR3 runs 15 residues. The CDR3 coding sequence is TGTGCCAGCAGCACCCGGGACATGGCCTACAATGAGCAGTTCTTC. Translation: CASSTRDMAYNEQFF.

The CDR3 DNA reads as TGTGCCATCAGGACTGGAAGCTCCTACAATGAGCAGTTCTTC. Translating it yields CAIRTGSSYNEQFF. The chain uses TRBV10-3 and TRBJ2-1; D uncertain. The germline V gene has CDR1 ENHRY and CDR2 SYGVKD. Trimming took 6 bases from V and 0 from J, leaving 9 bases between them. This CDR3 has 14 residues.

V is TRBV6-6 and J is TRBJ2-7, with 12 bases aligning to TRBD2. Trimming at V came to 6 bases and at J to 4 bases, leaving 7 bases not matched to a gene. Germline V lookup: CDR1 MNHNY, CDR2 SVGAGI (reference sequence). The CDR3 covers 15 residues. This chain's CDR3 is CASSHLAGGRYEQYV. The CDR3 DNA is TGTGCCAGCAGCCATCTAGCGGGGGGGCGGTACGAGCAGTACGTC.

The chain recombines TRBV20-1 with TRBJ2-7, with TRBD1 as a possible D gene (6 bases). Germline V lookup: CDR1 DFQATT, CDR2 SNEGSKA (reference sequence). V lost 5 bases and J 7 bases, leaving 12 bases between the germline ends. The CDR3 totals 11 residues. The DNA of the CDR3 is TGCAGTGCTCTAACAGGGCAAGAGCAGTACTTC. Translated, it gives CSALTGQEQYF.

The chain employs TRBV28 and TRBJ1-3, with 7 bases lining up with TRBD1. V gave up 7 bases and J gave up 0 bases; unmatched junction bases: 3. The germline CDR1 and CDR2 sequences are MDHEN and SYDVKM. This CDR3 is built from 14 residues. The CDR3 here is CASTGTASGNTIYF. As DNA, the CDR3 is TGTGCCAGCACCGGGACAGCCTCTGGAAACACCATATATTTT.

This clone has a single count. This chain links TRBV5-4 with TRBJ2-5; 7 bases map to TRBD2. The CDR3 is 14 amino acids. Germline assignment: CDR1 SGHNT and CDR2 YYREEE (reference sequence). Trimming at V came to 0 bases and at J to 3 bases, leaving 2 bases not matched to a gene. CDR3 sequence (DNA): TGTGCCAGCAGCTTGGCTCTAGCGGAAGAGACCCAGTACTTC. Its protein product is CASSLALAEETQYF.

The CDR3 loop reads CASSLVQGTYNEQFF. The CDR3 DNA reads TGTGCCAGCAGCTTGGTCCAGGGGACCTACAATGAGCAGTTCTTC. The J gene is TRBJ2-1, the V gene TRBV5-5; D might be TRBD1 (6 bases). This CDR3 region has 15 residues. The ends were cut back, 0 bases at V and 2 bases at J, with 9 bases in the middle. CDR1 and CDR2 from the germline V gene are SGHKS and YYEKEE (reference sequence).

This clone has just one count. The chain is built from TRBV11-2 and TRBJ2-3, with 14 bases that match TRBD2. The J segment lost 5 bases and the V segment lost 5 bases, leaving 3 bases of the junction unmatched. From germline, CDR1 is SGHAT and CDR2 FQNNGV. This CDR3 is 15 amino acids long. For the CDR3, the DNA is TGTGCCAGCAGCCCCGGACTAGCGGGAGGAGATACGCAGTATTTT. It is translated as CASSPGLAGGDTQYF.

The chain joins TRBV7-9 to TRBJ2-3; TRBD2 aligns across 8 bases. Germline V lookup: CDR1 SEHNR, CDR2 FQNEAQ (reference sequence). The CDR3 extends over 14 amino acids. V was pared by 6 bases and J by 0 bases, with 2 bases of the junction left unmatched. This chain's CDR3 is CASSASGSTDTQYF. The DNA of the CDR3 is TGTGCCAGCAGTGCTAGCGGGAGCACAGATACGCAGTATTTT.

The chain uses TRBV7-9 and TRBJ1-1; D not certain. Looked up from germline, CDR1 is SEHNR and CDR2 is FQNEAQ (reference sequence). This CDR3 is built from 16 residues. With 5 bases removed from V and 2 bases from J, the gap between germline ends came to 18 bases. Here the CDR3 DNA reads TGTGCCAGCAGCCCCTCCCCCATGAGTGCCAACACTGAAGCTTTCTTT. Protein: CASSPSPMSANTEAFF.

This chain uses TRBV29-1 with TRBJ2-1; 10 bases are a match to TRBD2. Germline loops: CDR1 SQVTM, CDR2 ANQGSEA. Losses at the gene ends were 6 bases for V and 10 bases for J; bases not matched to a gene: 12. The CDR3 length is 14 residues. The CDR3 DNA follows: TGCAGCGTATCTAGCGGGAGCCTTGGGTGGGAGCAGTTCTTC. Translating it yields CSVSSGSLGWEQFF.

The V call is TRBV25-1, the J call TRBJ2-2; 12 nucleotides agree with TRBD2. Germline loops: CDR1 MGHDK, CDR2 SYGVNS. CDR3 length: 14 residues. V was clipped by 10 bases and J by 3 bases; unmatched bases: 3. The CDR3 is CATSSGRDTGELFF. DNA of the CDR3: TGTGCCACCTCTAGCGGGAGGGACACCGGGGAGCTGTTTTTT. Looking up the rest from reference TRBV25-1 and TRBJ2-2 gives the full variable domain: EADIYQTPRYLVIGTGKKITLECSQTMGHDKMYWYQQDPGMELHLIHYSYGVNSTEKGDLSSESTVSRIRTEHFPLTLESARPSHTSQYLCATSSGRDTGELFFGEGSRLTVL.

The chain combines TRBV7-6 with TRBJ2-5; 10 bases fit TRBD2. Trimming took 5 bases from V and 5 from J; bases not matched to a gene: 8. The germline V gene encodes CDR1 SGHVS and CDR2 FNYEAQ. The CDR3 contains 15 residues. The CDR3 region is CASSPLLAGFETQYF. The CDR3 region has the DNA TGTGCCAGCAGCCCACTACTAGCGGGGTTTGAGACCCAGTACTTC.

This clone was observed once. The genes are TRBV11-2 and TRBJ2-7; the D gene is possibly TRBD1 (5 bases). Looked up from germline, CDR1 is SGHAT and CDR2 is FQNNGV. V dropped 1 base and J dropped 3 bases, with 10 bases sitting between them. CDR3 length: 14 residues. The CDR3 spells CASSLGGSLYEQYV. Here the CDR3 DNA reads TGTGCCAGCAGCTTAGGGGGCAGCCTCTACGAGCAGTACGTC.

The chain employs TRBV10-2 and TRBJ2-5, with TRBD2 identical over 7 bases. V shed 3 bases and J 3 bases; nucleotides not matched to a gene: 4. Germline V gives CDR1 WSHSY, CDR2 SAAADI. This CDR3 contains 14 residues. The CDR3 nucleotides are TGCGCCAGCAGTGAACTAGCGAGGGAAGAGACCCAGTACTTC. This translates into CASSELAREETQYF.

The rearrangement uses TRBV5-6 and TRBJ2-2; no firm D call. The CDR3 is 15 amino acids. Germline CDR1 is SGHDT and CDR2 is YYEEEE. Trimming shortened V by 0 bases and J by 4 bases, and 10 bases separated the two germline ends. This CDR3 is CASSLGPLGTGELFF. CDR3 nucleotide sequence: TGTGCCAGCAGCTTGGGACCTCTAGGCACCGGGGAGCTGTTTTTT.

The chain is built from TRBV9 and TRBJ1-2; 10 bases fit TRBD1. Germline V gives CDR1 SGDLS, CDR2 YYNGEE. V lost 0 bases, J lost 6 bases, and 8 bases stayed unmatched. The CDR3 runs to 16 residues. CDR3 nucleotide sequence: TGTGCCAGCAGCGTAGGGGGGGTGGGACAGGGGAATGGCTACACCTTC. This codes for CASSVGGVGQGNGYTF.

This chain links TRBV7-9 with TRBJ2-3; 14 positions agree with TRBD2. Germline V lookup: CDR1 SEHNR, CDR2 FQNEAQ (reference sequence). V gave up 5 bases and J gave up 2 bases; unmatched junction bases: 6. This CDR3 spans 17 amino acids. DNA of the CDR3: TGTGCCAGCAGCAGGACTAGCGGGGGGCAGATCACAGATACGCAGTATTTT. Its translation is CASSRTSGGQITDTQYF.

CDR3 DNA sequence: TGTGCCAGCAGCTTAGCAACAGAAGGGAACACTGAAGCTTTCTTT. It translates to CASSLATEGNTEAFF. The J gene is TRBJ1-1, the V gene TRBV11-2; D is uncertain. The CDR3 contains 15 residues. Germline V gives CDR1 SGHAT, CDR2 FQNNGV. Trimming cost V 1 base and J 1 base, with 10 bases left between them. Looking up the rest from reference TRBV11-2 and TRBJ1-1 gives the full variable domain: EAGVAQSPRYKIIEKRQSVAFWCNPISGHATLYWYQQILGQGPKLLIQFQNNGVVDDSQLPKDRFSAERLKGVDSTLKIQPAKLEDSAVYLCASSLATEGNTEAFFGQGTRLTVV.

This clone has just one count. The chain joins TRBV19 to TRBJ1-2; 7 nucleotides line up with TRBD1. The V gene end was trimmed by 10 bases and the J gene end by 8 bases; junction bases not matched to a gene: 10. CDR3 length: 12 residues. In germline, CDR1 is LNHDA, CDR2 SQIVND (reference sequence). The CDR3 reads CATRQGEQGYTF. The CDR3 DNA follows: TGTGCCACCCGACAGGGTGAACAGGGCTACACCTTC.

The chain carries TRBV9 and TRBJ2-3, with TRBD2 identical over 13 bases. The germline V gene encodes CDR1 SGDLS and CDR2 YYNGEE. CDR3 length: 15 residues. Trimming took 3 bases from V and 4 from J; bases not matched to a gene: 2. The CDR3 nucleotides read TGTGCCAGCAGCGCAGGGACTAGCGGGGCAGATACGCAGTATTTT. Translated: CASSAGTSGADTQYF. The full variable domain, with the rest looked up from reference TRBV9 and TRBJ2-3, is DSGVTQTPKHLITATGQRVTLRCSPRSGDLSVYWYQQSLDQGLQFLIQYYNGEERAKGNILERFSAQQFPDLHSELNLSSLELGDSALYFCASSAGTSGADTQYFGPGTRLTVL.

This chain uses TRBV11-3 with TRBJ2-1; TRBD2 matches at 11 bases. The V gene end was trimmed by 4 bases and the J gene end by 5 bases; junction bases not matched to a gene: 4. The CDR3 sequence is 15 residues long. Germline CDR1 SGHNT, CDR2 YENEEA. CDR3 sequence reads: CASSSRTSGHNEQFF. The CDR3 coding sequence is TGTGCCAGCAGCTCCAGGACTAGCGGGCACAATGAGCAGTTCTTC.

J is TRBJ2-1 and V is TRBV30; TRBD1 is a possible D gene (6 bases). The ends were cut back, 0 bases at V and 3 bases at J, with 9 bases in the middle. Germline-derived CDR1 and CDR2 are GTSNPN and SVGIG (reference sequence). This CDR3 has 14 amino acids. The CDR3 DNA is TGTGCCTGGAGTGTACAGGGCCACTACAATGAGCAGTTCTTC. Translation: CAWSVQGHYNEQFF.

DNA of the CDR3: TGTGCCAGCAGCTTAGACGGGACTAGCAGGGAGACCCAGTACTTC. Translated, it gives CASSLDGTSRETQYF. The chain couples TRBV7-3 to TRBJ2-5; 9 bases are shared with TRBD2. This CDR3 spans 15 amino acids. Per germline, CDR1 SGHTA and CDR2 FQGTGA. Unmatched junction bases numbered 6, after V lost 2 bases and J lost 5 bases.

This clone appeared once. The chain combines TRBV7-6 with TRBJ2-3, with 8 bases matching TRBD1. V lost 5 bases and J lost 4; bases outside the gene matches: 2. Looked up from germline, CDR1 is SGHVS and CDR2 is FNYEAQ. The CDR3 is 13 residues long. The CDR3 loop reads CASSATGADTQYF. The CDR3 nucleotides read TGTGCCAGCAGCGCGACAGGGGCAGATACGCAGTATTTT.

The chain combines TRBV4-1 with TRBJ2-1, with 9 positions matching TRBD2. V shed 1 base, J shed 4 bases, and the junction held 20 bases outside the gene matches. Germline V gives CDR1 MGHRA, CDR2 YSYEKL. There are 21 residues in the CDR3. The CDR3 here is CASSQVRELAGRWGLYNEQFF. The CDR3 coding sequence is TGCGCCAGCAGCCAAGTTAGGGAGCTAGCGGGGAGGTGGGGTCTTTACAATGAGCAGTTCTTC.

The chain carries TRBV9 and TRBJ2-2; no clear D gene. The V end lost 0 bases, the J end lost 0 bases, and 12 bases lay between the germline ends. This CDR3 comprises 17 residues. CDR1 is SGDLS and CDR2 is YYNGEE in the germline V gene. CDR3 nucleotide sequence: TGTGCCAGCAGCGTAGTAGGAGTCCTCACGAACACCGGGGAGCTGTTTTTT. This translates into CASSVVGVLTNTGELFF.